The TCR beta chain under discussion was sequenced for a study of cytomegalovirus exposure and HLA in healthy donors. This clone was detected a few times. Its specificity is unknown. Study-wide results and limits: Per published accounts, TCR beta sequences correctly predicted the HLA-A and HLA-B alleles of most subjects. At a 0.05 false discovery rate, a later analysis found 15,000 to 20,000 TCR beta sequences to be associated with HLA alleles. The presence/absence work took it that sequencing depth was about the same across donors.

The PCR made use of 60 Vbeta and 13 Jbeta primers. Profiled with immunoSEQ multiplex PCR; TCRdb holds only in-frame clones, not every one. The sample has about 98,000 clones; approximately 69% are singletons. The donors, nominally healthy at sampling, likely had unrecorded immune exposures. The CDR3 totals 15 residues. Germline V gives CDR1 SGHTA, CDR2 FQGNSA. Trimming stripped 3 bases from V and 5 bases from J, with 16 bases between. This sequence was found in a female donor in good health and CMV-seronegative. Sequencing used PBMCs. The rearrangement links TRBV7-2 to TRBJ2-5, with D tentatively TRBD2 (5 bases). The CDR3 loop is CASSFQRVPGETQYF. Here the CDR3 DNA reads TGTGCCAGCAGCTTTCAACGTGTTCCGGGGGAGACCCAGTACTTC.